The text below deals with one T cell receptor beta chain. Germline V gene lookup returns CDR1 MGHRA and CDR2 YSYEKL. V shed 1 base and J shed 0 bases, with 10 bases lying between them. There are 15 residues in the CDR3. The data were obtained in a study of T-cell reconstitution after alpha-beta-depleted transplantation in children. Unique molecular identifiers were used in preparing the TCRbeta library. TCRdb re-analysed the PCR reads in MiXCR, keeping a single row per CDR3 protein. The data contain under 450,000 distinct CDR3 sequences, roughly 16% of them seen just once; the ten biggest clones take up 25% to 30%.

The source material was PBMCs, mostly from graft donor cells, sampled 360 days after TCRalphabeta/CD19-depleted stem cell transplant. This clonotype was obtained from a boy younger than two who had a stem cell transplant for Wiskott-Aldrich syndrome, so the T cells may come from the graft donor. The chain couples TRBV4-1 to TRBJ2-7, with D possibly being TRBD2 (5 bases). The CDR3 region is CASSQASRSSYEQYF. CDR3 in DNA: TGCGCCAGCAGCCAAGCTAGCCGAAGCTCCTACGAGCAGTACTTC.